This T cell receptor beta chain was sequenced during a study of T-cell memory formation after mild COVID-19. The germline V gene encodes CDR1 MNHNS and CDR2 SASEGT. The CDR3 covers 14 residues. Trimming cost V 10 bases and J 6 bases, with 18 bases left between them. Study results and limitations: The authors did not confirm SARS-CoV-2 specificity of second-wave clones peaking day 37. Clones that contracted clustered mainly in CM and EM if CD4+ and in EMRA if CD8+.

TCRdb reprocessed the 5' RACE reads with MiXCR, giving one entry per CDR3 protein. The table has around 450,000 distinct CDR3 sequences, 20% seen once; the top ten hold 7.5% to 9.5%. Note on this clonotype: No antigen is known for it.

The specimen was PBMCs or a T cell subset sorted from them (not recorded which). This TCR derives from an adult woman who had mild COVID-19 (a few samples of this study predate the infection). Cell type and time point are not known. This chain links TRBV6-1 with TRBJ1-4; D call uncertain. The DNA for the CDR3 is TGTGCCACCCTAGGGAGCTTCCCTTATGAAAAACTGTTTTTT. This translates into CATLGSFPYEKLFF.